The present entry profiles one T cell receptor beta chain with its context. The antigen is unknown. Trimming at V came to 10 bases and at J to 0 bases, leaving 8 bases not matched to a gene. Germline lookup yields CDR1 LNHDA and CDR2 SQIVND (reference sequence). This CDR3 has 14 residues. Profiled with immunoSEQ multiplex PCR; TCRdb holds only in-frame clones, not every one. The data contain around 75,000 clones, 85% to 90% of them singletons. The data belong to a study of identifying expanded T cells in peripheral blood. During the collection period, no donor immune events like infections were recorded. General study results and limits: Roughly two-week clone count variance significantly increased as total template count grew. Differentially abundant clones: around 1.2 between replicates, 16.4 at roughly 2 weeks, more than 18 at four.

This chain joins TRBV19 and TRBJ1-2; TRBD1 matches at 7 bases. The source is a person aged 18 to 70 in good health. The sequencing input was blood. CDR3 sequence: CATERQGTNYGYTF. As DNA, the CDR3 is TGTGCCACAGAGAGACAGGGAACTAACTATGGCTACACCTTC.